This TCR beta chain was obtained from a study of technical replicates of blood from several donors. The V and J ends lost 7 bases and 1 base respectively, with 8 bases between them. This CDR3 region has 13 residues. Germline lookup yields CDR1 LNHDA and CDR2 SQIVND (reference sequence). Assay used: immunoSEQ multiplex PCR; TCRdb lists only in-frame clones, some missing. The data hold roughly 72,000 clones, with around 94% observed a single time. The gene calls are TRBV19 and TRBJ1-3, with unresolved D. Sample: T cells isolated from PBMCs. The sequence came from a human donor in good health. The CDR3 loop is CASTPSSGNTIYF. For the CDR3, the DNA is TGTGCCAGTACCCCCTCGTCTGGAAACACCATATATTTT. The variable domain in full, with the rest retrieved from reference TRBV19 and TRBJ1-3, is DGGITQSPKYLFRKEGQNVTLSCEQNLNHDAMYWYRQDPGQGLRLIYYSQIVNDFQKGDIAEGYSVSREKKESFPLTVTSAQKNPTAFYLCASTPSSGNTIYFGEGSWLTVV.